The next 3 T cell receptor beta chains were all read from a single sample in a study of T cell repertoires in cytomegalovirus infection. TCRdb called the reads again in MiXCR, with one record for every CDR3 protein. This sample yields roughly 720,000 distinct CDR3 sequences, of which roughly 35% are seen a single time; about 2.8% belongs to the top ten. Sequenced input: PBMCs. The receptors were sampled from a human donor in good health (CMV status not recorded). Some clones in this sample may be carry-over from other donors' samples.

V usage is TRBV28 and J usage is TRBJ2-3, with a weak D call TRBD2 (6 bases). The CDR3 totals 15 residues. V was clipped by 4 bases and J by 1 base, with 12 bases between them. Germline V gene data show CDR1 as MDHEN and CDR2 as SYDVKM. The chain's CDR3 is CASSSQAGRTDTQYF. CDR3 nucleotides: TGTGCCAGCAGTTCTCAGGCGGGACGCACAGATACGCAGTATTTT.

There are many counts of this clonotype. V is TRBV7-2 and J is TRBJ2-1; weak D call: TRBD2 (6 bases). Germline-derived CDR1 and CDR2 are SGHTA and FQGNSA. Trimming shortened V by 5 bases and J by 2 bases, and 16 bases separated the two germline ends. The CDR3 is 16 residues long. For the CDR3, the DNA is TGTGCCAGCAGCCGCGAAAGCGGGTCCACCTACAATGAGCAGTTCTTC. Its translation: CASSRESGSTYNEQFF.

Points on this clonotype: This clone may be a read error of a much larger clone one base away. J is TRBJ2-5 and V is TRBV7-2; D gene uncertain. This CDR3 contains 11 residues. The germline gives CDR1 SGHTA, CDR2 FQGNSA. The CDR3 nucleotides read TGTGCCAGCAGCCACGCAGAGACCCATTACTTC. Amino acid sequence: CASSHAETHYF.